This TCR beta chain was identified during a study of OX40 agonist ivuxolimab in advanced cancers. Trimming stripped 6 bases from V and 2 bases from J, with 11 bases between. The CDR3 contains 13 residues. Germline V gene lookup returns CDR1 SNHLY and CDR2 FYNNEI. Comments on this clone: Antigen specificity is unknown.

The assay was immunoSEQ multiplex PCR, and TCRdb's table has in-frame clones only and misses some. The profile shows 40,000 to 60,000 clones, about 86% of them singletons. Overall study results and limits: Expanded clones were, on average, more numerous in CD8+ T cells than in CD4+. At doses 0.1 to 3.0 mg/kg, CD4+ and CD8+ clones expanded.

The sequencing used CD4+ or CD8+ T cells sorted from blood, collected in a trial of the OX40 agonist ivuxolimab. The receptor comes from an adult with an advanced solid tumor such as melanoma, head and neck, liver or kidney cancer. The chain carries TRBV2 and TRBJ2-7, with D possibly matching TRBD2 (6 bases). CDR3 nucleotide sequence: TGTGCCAGCAGCCGGGAGAGGGCCTACGAGCAGTACTTC. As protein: CASSRERAYEQYF. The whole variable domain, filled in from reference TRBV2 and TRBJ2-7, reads EPEVTQTPSHQVTQMGQEVILRCVPISNHLYFYWYRQILGQKVEFLVSFYNNEISEKSEIFDDQFSVERPDGSNFTLKIRSTKLEDSAMYFCASSRERAYEQYFGPGTRLTVT.